This T cell receptor (beta chain) derives from a study of cytomegalovirus exposure and HLA in healthy donors. Study context: The roughly 120 million unique TCR beta sequences, from around 200 million T cells, were found by an earlier analysis. Regarding the study as a whole: Prior analysis indicated that the majority of TCR beta V segments exhibited productivity approximately 90% or approximately 30% of the time. An analysis was carried out at a later point. It showed that HLA-associated TCR beta chains were more clonally expanded than equally common non-associated chains.

Donors were nominally healthy when sampled, though unrecorded immune exposures were likely. The CDR3 sequence is 15 residues long. Germline V gene sequence: CDR1 SGHTA, CDR2 FQGTGA. V dropped 1 base and J dropped 5; count of bases not matched to a gene: 7. PCR employed 60 Vbeta and 13 Jbeta primers. The repertoire was sequenced with immunoSEQ multiplex PCR; TCRdb's copy has only in-frame clones and lacks some. The data contain 150,000 to 160,000 clones, approximately 81% of them singletons. Notes on this clone: Its antigen is unknown.

The sequence was collected from a woman aged 18-35 years in good health and CMV-seronegative. The sample comprised PBMCs. The chain links TRBV7-3 to TRBJ2-5; TRBD2 matches at 7 bases. CDR3 coding DNA: TGTGCCAGCAGCTTAAGGGCGGGGGATTTCGAGACCCAGTACTTC. This codes for CASSLRAGDFETQYF.